Sequencing of this TCR beta chain was carried out in a study of cytomegalovirus exposure and HLA in healthy donors. Study information: Earlier sequencing of about 200 million T cells yielded 95 million to 120 million unique TCR beta sequences. Study outcomes and limitations: Several V segments, TRBV6-2 and TRBV6-3 among them, could not be told apart and were dropped. A later analysis reportedly identified an Asian-associated ancestry cluster as carrying fewer N-insertions than the roughly 700-donor mean.

Trimming removed 1 base from V and 0 bases from J; junction bases left unmatched: 4. Per germline, CDR1 LGHNA and CDR2 YNFKEQ. CDR3 length: 16 residues. The study ran its PCR with 60 Vbeta and 13 Jbeta primers. The assay was immunoSEQ multiplex PCR, and TCRdb's table has in-frame clones only and misses some. In total, the table holds about 83,000 clones. With respect to this clone: As yet, its antigen is unknown.

Sequenced: PBMCs. This chain connects TRBV4-2 to TRBJ1-1; TRBD1 aligns across 8 bases. The source of this sequence is a man aged 18 to 30 in good health and CMV-seropositive. As DNA, the CDR3 is TGTGCCAGCAGCCAAGCGACAGGGGACATGAACACTGAAGCTTTCTTT. Amino acid sequence: CASSQATGDMNTEAFF.